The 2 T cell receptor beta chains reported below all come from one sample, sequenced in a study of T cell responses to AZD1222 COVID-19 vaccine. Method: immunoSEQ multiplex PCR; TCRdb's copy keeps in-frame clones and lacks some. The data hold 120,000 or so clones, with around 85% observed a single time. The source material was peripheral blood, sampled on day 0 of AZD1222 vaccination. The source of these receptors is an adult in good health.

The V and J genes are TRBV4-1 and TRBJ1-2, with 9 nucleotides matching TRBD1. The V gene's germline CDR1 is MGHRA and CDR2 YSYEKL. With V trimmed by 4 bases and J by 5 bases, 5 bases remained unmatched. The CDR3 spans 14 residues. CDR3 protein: CASSPRTGVYGYTF. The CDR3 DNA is TGCGCCAGCAGCCCGCGGACAGGGGTTTATGGCTACACCTTC.

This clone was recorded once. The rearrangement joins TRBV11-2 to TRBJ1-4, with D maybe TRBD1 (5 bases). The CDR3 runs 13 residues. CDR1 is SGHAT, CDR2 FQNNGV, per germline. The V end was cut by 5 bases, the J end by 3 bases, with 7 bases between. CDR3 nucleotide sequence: TGTGCCAGCAGCGGGGCACCTAATGAAAAACTGTTTTTT. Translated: CASSGAPNEKLFF.